The present T cell receptor (beta chain) was sequenced within a study of PD-1 blockade in mismatch repair-deficient tumors. The CDR3 runs to 17 residues. The germline V gene encodes CDR1 SEHNR and CDR2 FQNEAQ (reference sequence). The V and J ends lost 5 bases and 0 bases, in that order; junction bases with no gene match: 7. Profiling relied on immunoSEQ multiplex PCR, and the TCRdb table lists in-frame clones only, not all of them. This table has about 100,000 clones, 82% appearing once. All patients were mismatch repair deficient, assessed by either PCR or immunohistochemistry. TCRs were sequenced from a few patients responding to pembrolizumab.

The gene calls are TRBV7-9 and TRBJ2-1; 10 bases line up with TRBD2. The clonotype was recovered from an adult with mismatch repair-deficient cancer. This material consisted of peripheral blood, taken approximately 36 weeks after starting pembrolizumab. In DNA, the CDR3 is TGTGCCAGCAGCCTCCCGGGACTAGCGAGCTCCTACAATGAGCAGTTCTTC. Translating gives CASSLPGLASSYNEQFF.